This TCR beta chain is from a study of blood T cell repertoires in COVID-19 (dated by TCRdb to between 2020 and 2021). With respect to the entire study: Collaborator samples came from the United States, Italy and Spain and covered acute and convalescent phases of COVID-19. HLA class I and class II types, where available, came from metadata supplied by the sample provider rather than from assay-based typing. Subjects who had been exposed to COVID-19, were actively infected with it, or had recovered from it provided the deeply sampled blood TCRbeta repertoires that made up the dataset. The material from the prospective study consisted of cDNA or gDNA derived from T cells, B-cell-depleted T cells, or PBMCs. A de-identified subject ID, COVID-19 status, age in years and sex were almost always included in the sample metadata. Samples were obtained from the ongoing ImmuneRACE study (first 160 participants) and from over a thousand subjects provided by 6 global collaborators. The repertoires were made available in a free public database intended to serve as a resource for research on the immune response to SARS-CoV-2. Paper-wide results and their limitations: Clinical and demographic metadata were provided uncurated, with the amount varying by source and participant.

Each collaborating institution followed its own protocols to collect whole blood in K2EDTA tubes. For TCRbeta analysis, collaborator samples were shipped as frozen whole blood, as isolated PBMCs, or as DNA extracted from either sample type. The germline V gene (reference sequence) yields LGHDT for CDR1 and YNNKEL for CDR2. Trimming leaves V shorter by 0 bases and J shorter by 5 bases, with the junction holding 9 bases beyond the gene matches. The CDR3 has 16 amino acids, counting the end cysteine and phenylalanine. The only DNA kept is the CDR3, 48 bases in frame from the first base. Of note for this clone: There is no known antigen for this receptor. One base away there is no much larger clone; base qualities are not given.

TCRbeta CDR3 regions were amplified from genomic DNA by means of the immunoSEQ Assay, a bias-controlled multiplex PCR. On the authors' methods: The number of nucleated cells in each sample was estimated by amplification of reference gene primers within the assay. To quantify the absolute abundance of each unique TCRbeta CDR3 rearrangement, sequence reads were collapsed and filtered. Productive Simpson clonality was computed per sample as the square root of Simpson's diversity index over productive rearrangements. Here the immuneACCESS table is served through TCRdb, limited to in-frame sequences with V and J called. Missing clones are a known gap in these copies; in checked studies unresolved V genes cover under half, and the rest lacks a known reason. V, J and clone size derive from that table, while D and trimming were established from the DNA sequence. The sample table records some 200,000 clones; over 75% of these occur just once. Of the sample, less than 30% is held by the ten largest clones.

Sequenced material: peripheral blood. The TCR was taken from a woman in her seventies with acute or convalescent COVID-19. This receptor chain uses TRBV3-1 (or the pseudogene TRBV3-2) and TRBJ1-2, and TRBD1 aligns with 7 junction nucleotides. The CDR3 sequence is CASSQDGSGGFYGYTF. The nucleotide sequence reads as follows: TGTGCCAGCAGCCAAGATGGTTCAGGGGGTTTTTATGGCTACACCTTC.